Reported below is one TCR beta chain. Antigen: not known. This sample is drawn from a study of early stage breast cancer tumors. The CDR3 runs 15 residues. The germline CDR1 and CDR2 sequences are SGHRS and YFSETQ. The germline V and J ends were trimmed by 5 bases and 5 bases, with 16 bases remaining between them. Enough DNA from normal breast tissue often took about 85-310 mg. Study-wide results and caveats: Commonly generated sequences made up most enriched TCRB sequences shared between patients. Compared with adjacent normal breast, tumors showed around 2.5-fold denser, more clonal T cells.

Blood replicates held 0.5 ug DNA, tumor or normal breast around 1.5 ug, two each. The table came from immunoSEQ multiplex PCR; TCRdb's copy has only in-frame clones and leaves some out. Counted here are thousands of clones, over 65% occurring once; the ten biggest clones make up about 13%. V and J are TRBV5-1 and TRBJ1-4; D remains unclear. Sequences were obtained from normal breast tissue next to the tumor. The sequence derives from a person in their fifties or sixties with breast cancer. The CDR3: CASRGTVSANEKLFF. The CDR3 DNA reads TGCGCCAGCAGGGGTACCGTGTCGGCCAATGAAAAACTGTTTTTT.